Listed below are T cell receptor beta chains from one sample, sequenced in a study of a mutant IDH1 vaccine in newly diagnosed glioma. The table came from immunoSEQ multiplex PCR; TCRdb's copy has only in-frame clones and leaves some out. This sample has about 51,000 clones; roughly 80% occur once, and the top ten carry roughly 1.9%. The sequenced sample was PBMCs, obtained from a glioma patient treated with radiotherapy, temozolomide or both. Receptor source: a woman aged 35 to 49 with glioma. Both conserved end residues are part of each CDR3. D genes are given only for firm matches. A clone size is listed for some rows: how often the clone was seen (once, few, many), or a class if it is expanded.

V gene: TRBV7-7; D gene: -; J gene: TRBJ2-1; clone size: -; CDR3 protein: CASSPRGSYNEQFF; CDR3 DNA: TGTGCTAGCAGCCCAAGGGGCTCCTACAATGAGCAGTTCTTC
V gene: TRBV9; D gene: -; J gene: TRBJ2-2; clone size: few; CDR3 protein: CASSVTGMGSGELFF; CDR3 DNA: TGTGCCAGCAGCGTAACAGGGATGGGGTCCGGGGAGCTGTTTTTT
V gene: TRBV15; D gene: -; J gene: TRBJ1-6; clone size: once; CDR3 protein: CATSRDRTPPLHF; CDR3 DNA: TGTGCCACCAGCAGAGATCGCACCCCACCCCTCCACTTT
V gene: TRBV9; D gene: -; J gene: TRBJ1-1; clone size: -; CDR3 protein: CASSVDRFMNTEAFF; CDR3 DNA: TGTGCCAGCAGCGTAGACAGATTCATGAACACTGAAGCTTTCTTT
V gene: TRBV27; D gene: -; J gene: TRBJ1-2; clone size: -; CDR3 protein: CASSLSPAWSNYGYTF; CDR3 DNA: TGTGCCAGCAGTTTATCGCCAGCATGGAGTAACTATGGCTACACCTTC
V gene: TRBV7-9; D gene: -; J gene: TRBJ1-1; clone size: -; CDR3 protein: CASSLRPNTEAFF; CDR3 DNA: TGTGCCAGCAGCTTAAGGCCGAACACTGAAGCTTTCTTT
V gene: TRBV6-5; D gene: -; J gene: TRBJ1-4; clone size: -; CDR3 protein: CASSYTKGGDEKLFF; CDR3 DNA: TGTGCCAGCAGTTACACAAAAGGGGGGGATGAAAAACTGTTTTTT
V gene: TRBV18; D gene: TRBD2; J gene: TRBJ2-1; clone size: -; CDR3 protein: CASSPTSGGAVEQFF; CDR3 DNA: TGTGCCAGCTCACCTACTAGCGGGGGGGCCGTTGAGCAGTTCTTC
V gene: TRBV7-3; D gene: -; J gene: TRBJ1-1; clone size: -; CDR3 protein: CASSLDPRPNTEAFF; CDR3 DNA: TGTGCCAGCAGCTTAGACCCCCGGCCGAACACTGAAGCTTTCTTT
V gene: TRBV6-5; D gene: -; J gene: TRBJ1-2; clone size: once; CDR3 protein: CASSSPGTENYGYTF; CDR3 DNA: TGTGCCAGCAGTAGTCCCGGGACGGAAAACTATGGCTACACCTTC
V gene: TRBV5-8; D gene: -; J gene: TRBJ1-2; clone size: once; CDR3 protein: CASSLVKSYGYTF; CDR3 DNA: TGTGCCAGCAGCTTGGTCAAATCCTATGGCTACACCTTC
V gene: TRBV4-2; D gene: TRBD1; J gene: TRBJ1-4; clone size: few; CDR3 protein: CASSPQDRDNEKLFF; CDR3 DNA: TGTGCCAGCAGCCCCCAGGACAGGGATAATGAAAAACTGTTTTTT
V gene: TRBV18; D gene: -; J gene: TRBJ1-1; clone size: few; CDR3 protein: CASEARGSTEAFF; CDR3 DNA: TGTGCCAGCGAAGCCCGGGGGAGCACTGAAGCTTTCTTT
V gene: TRBV5-1; D gene: TRBD1; J gene: TRBJ1-4; clone size: -; CDR3 protein: CASSLGQGVTNEKLFF; CDR3 DNA: TGCGCCAGCAGTTTGGGACAGGGGGTCACTAATGAAAAACTGTTTTTT
V gene: TRBV9; D gene: -; J gene: TRBJ1-5; clone size: -; CDR3 protein: CASSVGGIQPQHF; CDR3 DNA: TGTGCCAGCAGCGTAGGGGGGATCCAGCCCCAGCATTTT
V gene: TRBV4-3; D gene: -; J gene: TRBJ2-7; clone size: -; CDR3 protein: CASSQEARGTETYEQYF; CDR3 DNA: TGCGCCAGCAGCCAAGAGGCGAGGGGCACCGAAACCTACGAGCAGTACTTC
V gene: TRBV7-7; D gene: TRBD2; J gene: TRBJ2-3; clone size: few; CDR3 protein: CASSSSGGDTQYF; CDR3 DNA: TGTGCTAGCAGCTCCAGCGGGGGGGATACGCAGTATTTT
V gene: TRBV4-1; D gene: -; J gene: TRBJ1-2; clone size: -; CDR3 protein: CASSSNPGTYGYTF; CDR3 DNA: TGCGCCAGCAGCTCCAATCCTGGGACCTATGGCTACACCTTC
V gene: TRBV5-4; D gene: TRBD1; J gene: TRBJ1-5; clone size: -; CDR3 protein: CASSLQGQPQHF; CDR3 DNA: TGTGCCAGCAGCTTACAGGGGCAGCCCCAGCATTTT
V gene: TRBV18; D gene: TRBD1; J gene: TRBJ2-7; clone size: -; CDR3 protein: CASSPSSQGAYEQYF; CDR3 DNA: TGTGCCAGCTCACCATCGAGCCAGGGGGCGTACGAGCAGTACTTC
V gene: TRBV9; D gene: -; J gene: TRBJ1-2; clone size: -; CDR3 protein: CASVSGNYGYTF; CDR3 DNA: TGTGCCAGCGTTAGTGGTAACTATGGCTACACCTTC
V gene: TRBV7-2; D gene: -; J gene: TRBJ1-4; clone size: -; CDR3 protein: CASSSGRGEKLFF; CDR3 DNA: TGTGCCAGCAGCTCCGGGAGGGGTGAGAAACTGTTTTTT
V gene: TRBV27; D gene: -; J gene: TRBJ1-5; clone size: -; CDR3 protein: CASSRGTDNQPQHF; CDR3 DNA: TGTGCCAGCAGTCGCGGGACGGACAATCAGCCCCAGCATTTT
V gene: TRBV10-2; D gene: -; J gene: TRBJ2-1; clone size: -; CDR3 protein: CASRLQGEGLNEQFF; CDR3 DNA: TGCGCCAGCAGACTACAGGGGGAGGGGTTGAATGAGCAGTTCTTC
V gene: TRBV7-9; D gene: TRBD1; J gene: TRBJ1-2; clone size: -; CDR3 protein: CASSLSRPGGHGYTF; CDR3 DNA: TGTGCCAGCAGCTTAAGTAGGCCAGGGGGCCATGGCTACACCTTC
V gene: TRBV5-1; D gene: -; J gene: TRBJ1-5; clone size: few; CDR3 protein: CASSLSGYRNQPQHF; CDR3 DNA: TGCGCCAGCAGCTTATCAGGGTACAGGAATCAGCCCCAGCATTTT
V gene: TRBV19; D gene: -; J gene: TRBJ1-1; clone size: -; CDR3 protein: CASSMTQNTEAFF; CDR3 DNA: TGTGCCAGTAGTATGACACAGAACACTGAAGCTTTCTTT
V gene: TRBV6-6; D gene: TRBD1; J gene: TRBJ2-4; clone size: -; CDR3 protein: CASRTGDIQYF; CDR3 DNA: TGTGCCAGCAGGACAGGGGACATTCAGTACTTC
V gene: TRBV7-2; D gene: -; J gene: TRBJ2-7; clone size: -; CDR3 protein: CASSYSSYEQYF; CDR3 DNA: TGTGCCAGCAGCTACAGCTCCTACGAGCAGTACTTC
V gene: TRBV29-1; D gene: -; J gene: TRBJ1-4; clone size: -; CDR3 protein: CSALGLNEKLFF; CDR3 DNA: TGCAGCGCTTTGGGACTGAATGAAAAACTGTTTTTT
V gene: TRBV5-1; D gene: -; J gene: TRBJ2-3; clone size: -; CDR3 protein: CASSLGTPTDTQYF; CDR3 DNA: TGCGCCAGCAGCTTAGGGACGCCCACAGATACGCAGTATTTT
V gene: TRBV10-3; D gene: -; J gene: TRBJ1-5; clone size: -; CDR3 protein: CAISESGGENQPQHF; CDR3 DNA: TGTGCCATCAGTGAGTCCGGAGGGGAGAATCAGCCCCAGCATTTT
V gene: TRBV5-1; D gene: TRBD1; J gene: TRBJ2-3; clone size: -; CDR3 protein: CASSPQGAGTDTQYF; CDR3 DNA: TGCGCCAGCAGCCCGCAGGGGGCAGGCACAGATACGCAGTATTTT
V gene: TRBV7-9; D gene: -; J gene: TRBJ2-2; clone size: -; CDR3 protein: CASTSHSTGELFF; CDR3 DNA: TGTGCCAGCACCTCGCACAGCACCGGGGAGCTGTTTTTT
V gene: TRBV5-8; D gene: TRBD1; J gene: TRBJ2-7; clone size: -; CDR3 protein: CASTRDRSYEQYF; CDR3 DNA: TGTGCCAGCACGAGGGACAGGTCCTACGAGCAGTACTTC
V gene: TRBV27; D gene: -; J gene: TRBJ1-1; clone size: once; CDR3 protein: CASRPETLGSEAFF; CDR3 DNA: TGTGCCAGCAGACCAGAGACCCTAGGCTCTGAAGCTTTCTTT
V gene: TRBV28; D gene: -; J gene: TRBJ1-4; clone size: -; CDR3 protein: CASSNGGAVDNEKLFF; CDR3 DNA: TGTGCCAGCAGCAATGGGGGGGCGGTGGATAATGAAAAACTGTTTTTT
V gene: TRBV19; D gene: -; J gene: TRBJ1-2; clone size: -; CDR3 protein: CATFGGGPNYGYTF; CDR3 DNA: TGTGCCACATTTGGAGGGGGTCCGAACTATGGCTACACCTTC
V gene: TRBV7-2; D gene: -; J gene: TRBJ2-3; clone size: -; CDR3 protein: CASSLGLGGTDTQYF; CDR3 DNA: TGTGCCAGCAGCTTAGGTTTAGGGGGCACAGATACGCAGTATTTT
V gene: TRBV2; D gene: -; J gene: TRBJ1-2; clone size: -; CDR3 protein: CASSTGTAPWDYGYTF; CDR3 DNA: TGTGCCAGCAGTACCGGGACGGCGCCTTGGGACTATGGCTACACCTTC
V gene: TRBV7-2; D gene: TRBD1; J gene: TRBJ1-2; clone size: once; CDR3 protein: CASSSGQGARTHGYTF; CDR3 DNA: TGTGCCAGCAGCTCGGGACAGGGGGCGCGAACCCATGGCTACACCTTC
V gene: TRBV7-2; D gene: -; J gene: TRBJ1-1; clone size: -; CDR3 protein: CASTLIEGTEAFF; CDR3 DNA: TGTGCCAGCACCCTAATAGAGGGCACTGAAGCTTTCTTT
V gene: TRBV25-1; D gene: -; J gene: TRBJ2-2; clone size: -; CDR3 protein: CASGDWFGGELFF; CDR3 DNA: TGTGCCAGCGGGGACTGGTTTGGCGGGGAGCTGTTTTTT
V gene: TRBV7-6; D gene: -; J gene: TRBJ1-1; clone size: -; CDR3 protein: CASSYGRATEAFF; CDR3 DNA: TGTGCCAGCAGCTATGGACGGGCCACTGAAGCTTTCTTT
V gene: TRBV5-8; D gene: -; J gene: TRBJ1-4; clone size: -; CDR3 protein: CASSLDRSNEKLFF; CDR3 DNA: TGTGCCAGCAGCCTTGACAGGTCTAATGAAAAACTGTTTTTT
V gene: TRBV10-1; D gene: TRBD2; J gene: TRBJ2-7; clone size: once; CDR3 protein: CASSIGTSDEQYF; CDR3 DNA: TGCGCCAGCAGTATCGGGACTAGTGACGAGCAGTACTTC
V gene: TRBV5-4; D gene: -; J gene: TRBJ2-7; clone size: -; CDR3 protein: CASSLRSRDGEQYF; CDR3 DNA: TGTGCCAGCAGCTTAAGATCGAGGGACGGGGAGCAGTACTTC
V gene: TRBV5-1; D gene: -; J gene: TRBJ2-7; clone size: -; CDR3 protein: CASSFAGTDSYEQYF; CDR3 DNA: TGCGCCAGCAGCTTTGCCGGGACGGACTCCTACGAGCAGTACTTC
V gene: TRBV2; D gene: -; J gene: TRBJ2-6; clone size: -; CDR3 protein: CASSPVTGRSGANVLTF; CDR3 DNA: TGTGCCAGCAGCCCCGTGACGGGGCGCTCTGGGGCCAACGTCCTGACTTTC
V gene: TRBV7-9; D gene: -; J gene: TRBJ2-3; clone size: -; CDR3 protein: CASTGPNTQYF; CDR3 DNA: TGTGCCAGCACGGGGCCTAATACGCAGTATTTT
V gene: TRBV7-8; D gene: -; J gene: TRBJ2-1; clone size: -; CDR3 protein: CASSVREGPYNEQFF; CDR3 DNA: TGTGCCAGCAGCGTCCGCGAAGGACCCTACAATGAGCAGTTCTTC
V gene: TRBV6-1; D gene: -; J gene: TRBJ1-5; clone size: -; CDR3 protein: CASSEGRIHGMGSNQPQHF; CDR3 DNA: TGTGCCAGCAGTGAAGGACGGATCCATGGAATGGGGAGCAATCAGCCCCAGCATTTT
V gene: TRBV5-1; D gene: -; J gene: TRBJ1-2; clone size: -; CDR3 protein: CASTSGASWTNYGYTF; CDR3 DNA: TGCGCCAGCACATCGGGGGCGTCTTGGACTAACTATGGCTACACCTTC
V gene: TRBV7-9; D gene: TRBD1; J gene: TRBJ1-1; clone size: few; CDR3 protein: CASSNQGGTEAFF; CDR3 DNA: TGTGCCAGCAGTAATCAGGGGGGCACTGAAGCTTTCTTT
V gene: TRBV5-4; D gene: TRBD2; J gene: TRBJ2-3; clone size: -; CDR3 protein: CASRSGESTDTQYF; CDR3 DNA: TGTGCCAGCCGTAGCGGGGAAAGCACAGATACGCAGTATTTT
V gene: TRBV4-3; D gene: TRBD1; J gene: TRBJ1-5; clone size: -; CDR3 protein: CASSLSLSRDSILPQHF; CDR3 DNA: TGCGCCAGCAGCCTCTCCCTCAGCAGGGACAGCATTTTGCCCCAGCATTTT
V gene: TRBV6-1; D gene: -; J gene: TRBJ1-1; clone size: few; CDR3 protein: CASDGQMNTEAFF; CDR3 DNA: TGTGCCAGCGATGGCCAGATGAACACTGAAGCTTTCTTT
V gene: TRBV25-1; D gene: TRBD2; J gene: TRBJ2-5; clone size: few; CDR3 protein: CASSESGTIQYF; CDR3 DNA: TGTGCCAGCAGTGAATCGGGGACTATACAGTACTTC
V gene: TRBV25-1; D gene: TRBD1; J gene: TRBJ1-1; clone size: -; CDR3 protein: CASTPVPGGLTEAFF; CDR3 DNA: TGTGCCAGCACCCCCGTTCCAGGGGGGTTGACTGAAGCTTTCTTT
V gene: TRBV5-1; D gene: -; J gene: TRBJ1-2; clone size: few; CDR3 protein: CARENHGYGYTF; CDR3 DNA: TGCGCCAGGGAGAACCACGGCTATGGCTACACCTTC